This TCR beta chain was recovered during a study of CD8 T cells in ankylosing spondylitis. Per the germline V gene, CDR1 is MGHRA and CDR2 is YSYEKL. Trimming took off 4 bases at V and 5 bases at J, with 17 bases between the two ends. The CDR3 runs 15 residues. Study findings and constraints: Several of the motif variants were reported before in synovial fluid and blood from reactive arthritis. As reported, disease-linked clones showed significant enrichment in matched ankylosing spondylitis synovial fluid. In peripheral blood, disease-linked CD8+ clones occurred at relatively low frequencies.

Concerning this clonotype itself: The antigen is not known.

TCRdb redid the calling of the 5' RACE reads with MiXCR, one entry per CDR3 protein. The sample consists of roughly 250,000 distinct CDR3 sequences, under 12% of them appearing once. V is TRBV4-1 and J is TRBJ2-5, with D perhaps TRBD2 (6 bases). This receptor was obtained from a male donor with ankylosing spondylitis or in good health (not recorded which). What was sequenced was blood, either unsorted or a sorted T cell fraction (not recorded which). Here the CDR3 reads CASSPQPGEEETQYF. The CDR3 DNA sequence: TGCGCCAGCAGCCCCCAACCCGGGGAGGAGGAGACCCAGTACTTC.